The text below deals with one T cell receptor beta chain. These data come from a study of cytomegalovirus exposure and HLA in healthy donors. The study ran its PCR with 60 Vbeta and 13 Jbeta primers. The table came from immunoSEQ multiplex PCR; TCRdb's copy has only in-frame clones and leaves some out. Of 110,000 or so clones listed, over 60% are singletons. This CDR3 region has 14 residues. V lost 2 bases to trimming and J lost 6 bases; unmatched junction nucleotides: 5. Germline loops: CDR1 SGHDT, CDR2 YYEEEE. The genes are TRBV5-6 and TRBJ2-3, with 8 bases fitting TRBD2. Sequenced: PBMCs. This TCR derives from a man aged 18 to 29 in good health and CMV-seropositive. The CDR3 region has the DNA TGTGCCAGCAGCTTACGGGGGGGGCCGGATACGCAGTATTTT. This sequence encodes CASSLRGGPDTQYF.